This paragraph covers one T cell receptor beta chain sequence. Its matching antigen is unknown. This record belongs to a study of shared clonotypes between healthy human individuals. Study results and caveats: An expected dependence of interdonor clonotype sharing on sequencing depth was noted. Several donors held about 5% of naive CD4 clonotypes in common.

TCRdb keeps only in-frame clones here, not all; method: immunoSEQ multiplex PCR. The sample consists of more than 850,000 clones, more than 75% of them appearing once. The junction had 4 bases not matched to a gene; V was cut back by 5 bases and J by 4 bases. This CDR3 contains 13 residues. CDR1 and CDR2 (germline): SGHTA, FQGTGA. The rearrangement joins TRBV7-3 to TRBJ1-1; 7 nucleotides align to TRBD1. Sequencing was carried out using memory CD4+ T cells from PBMCs. Documented subset: CD45RA-negative fraction. This clonotype was sampled from a man aged 18 to 30 in good health. Some clones in this sample may be carry-over from other donors' samples. The CDR3 DNA reads TGTGCCAGCAGCCCTACAGGGGTCACTGAAGCTTTCTTT. It encodes CASSPTGVTEAFF. The full variable domain, completed using reference TRBV7-3 and TRBJ1-1, is GAGVSQTPSNKVTEKGKYVELRCDPISGHTALYWYRQSLGQGPEFLIYFQGTGAADDSGLPNDRFFAVRPEGSVSTLKIQRTERGDSAVYLCASSPTGVTEAFFGQGTRLTVV.